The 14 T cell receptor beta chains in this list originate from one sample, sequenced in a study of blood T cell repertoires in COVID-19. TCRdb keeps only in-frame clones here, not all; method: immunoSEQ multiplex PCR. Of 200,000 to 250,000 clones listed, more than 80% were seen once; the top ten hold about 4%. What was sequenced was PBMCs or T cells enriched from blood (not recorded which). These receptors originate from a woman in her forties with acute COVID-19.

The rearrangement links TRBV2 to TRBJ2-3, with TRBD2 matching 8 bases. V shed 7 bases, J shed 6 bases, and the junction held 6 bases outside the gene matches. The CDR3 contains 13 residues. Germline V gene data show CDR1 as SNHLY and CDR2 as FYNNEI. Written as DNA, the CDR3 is TGTGCCAGCACCCGGGGGGGCGGGGATACGCAGTATTTT. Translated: CASTRGGGDTQYF.

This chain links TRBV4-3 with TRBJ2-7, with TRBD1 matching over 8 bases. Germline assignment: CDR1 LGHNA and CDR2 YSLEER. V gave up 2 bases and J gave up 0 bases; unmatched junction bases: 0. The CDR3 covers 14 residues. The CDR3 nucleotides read TGCGCCAGCAGCCAAACAGGGGGCTCCTACGAGCAGTACTTC. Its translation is CASSQTGGSYEQYF.

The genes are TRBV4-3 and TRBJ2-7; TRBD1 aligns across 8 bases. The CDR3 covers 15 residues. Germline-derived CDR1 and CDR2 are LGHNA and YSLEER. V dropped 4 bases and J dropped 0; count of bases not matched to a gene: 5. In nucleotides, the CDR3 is TGCGCCAGCAGCCCGGACAGGGTCGGCTCCTACGAGCAGTACTTC. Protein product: CASSPDRVGSYEQYF.

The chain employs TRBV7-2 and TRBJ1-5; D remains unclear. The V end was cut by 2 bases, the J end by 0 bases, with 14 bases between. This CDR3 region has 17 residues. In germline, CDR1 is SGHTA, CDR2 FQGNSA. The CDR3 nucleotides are TGTGCCAGCAGCTTAAATCGAGGGCGGTATAGCAATCAGCCCCAGCATTTT. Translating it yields CASSLNRGRYSNQPQHF.

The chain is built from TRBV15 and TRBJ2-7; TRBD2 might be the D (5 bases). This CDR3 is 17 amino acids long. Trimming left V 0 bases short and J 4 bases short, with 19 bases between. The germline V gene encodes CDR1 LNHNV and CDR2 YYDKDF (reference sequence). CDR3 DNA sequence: TGTGCCACCAGCAGAGATTCGATCAAGGGAGTAGAGTACGAGCAGTACTTC. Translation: CATSRDSIKGVEYEQYF.

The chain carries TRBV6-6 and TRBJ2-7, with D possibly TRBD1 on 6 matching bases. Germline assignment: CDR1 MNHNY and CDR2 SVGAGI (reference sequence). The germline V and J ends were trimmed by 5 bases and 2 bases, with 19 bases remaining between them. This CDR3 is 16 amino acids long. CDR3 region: CASSLPGAGATYEQYF. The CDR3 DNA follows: TGTGCCAGCAGTCTCCCTGGGGCAGGGGCCACCTACGAGCAGTACTTC.

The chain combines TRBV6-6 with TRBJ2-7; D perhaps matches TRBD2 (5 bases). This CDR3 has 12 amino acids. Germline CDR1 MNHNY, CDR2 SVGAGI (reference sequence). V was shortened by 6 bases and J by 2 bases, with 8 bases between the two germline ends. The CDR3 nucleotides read TGTGCCAGCAGGGACGGGACCTACGAGCAGTACTTC. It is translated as CASRDGTYEQYF.

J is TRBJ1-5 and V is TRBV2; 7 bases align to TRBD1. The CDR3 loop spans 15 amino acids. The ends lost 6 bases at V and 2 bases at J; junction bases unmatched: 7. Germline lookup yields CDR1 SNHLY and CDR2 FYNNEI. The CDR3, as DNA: TGTGCCAGCAGCCGAATGGGACAGCGCAATCAGCCCCAGCATTTT. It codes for CASSRMGQRNQPQHF.

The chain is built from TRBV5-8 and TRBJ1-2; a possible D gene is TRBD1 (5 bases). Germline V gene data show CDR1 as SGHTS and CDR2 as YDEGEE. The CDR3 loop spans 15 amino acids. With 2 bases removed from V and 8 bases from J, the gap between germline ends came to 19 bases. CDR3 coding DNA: TGTGCCAGCAGCTTCACCACTTCCAACAGGAAAGGCTACACCTTC. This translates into CASSFTTSNRKGYTF.

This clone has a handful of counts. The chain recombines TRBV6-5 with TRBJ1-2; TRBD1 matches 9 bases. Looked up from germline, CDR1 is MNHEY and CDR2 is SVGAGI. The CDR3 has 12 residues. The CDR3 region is CFVGQGFSGYTF. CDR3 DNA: TGTTTTGTAGGACAGGGGTTTTCTGGCTACACCTTC.

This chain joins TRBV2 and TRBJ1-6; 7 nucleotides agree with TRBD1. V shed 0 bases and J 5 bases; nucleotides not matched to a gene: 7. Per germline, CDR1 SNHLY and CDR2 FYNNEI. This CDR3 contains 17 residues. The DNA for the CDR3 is TGTGCCAGCAGTGAAGCGCAGCGGCAGGGGGATAATTCACCCCTCCACTTT. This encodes CASSEAQRQGDNSPLHF.

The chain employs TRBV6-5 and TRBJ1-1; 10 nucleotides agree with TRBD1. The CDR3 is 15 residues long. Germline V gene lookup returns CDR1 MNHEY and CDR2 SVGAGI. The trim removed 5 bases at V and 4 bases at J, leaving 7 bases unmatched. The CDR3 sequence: CASSLNRDRGTEAFF. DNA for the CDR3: TGTGCCAGCAGTCTAAACCGGGACAGGGGCACTGAAGCTTTCTTT.

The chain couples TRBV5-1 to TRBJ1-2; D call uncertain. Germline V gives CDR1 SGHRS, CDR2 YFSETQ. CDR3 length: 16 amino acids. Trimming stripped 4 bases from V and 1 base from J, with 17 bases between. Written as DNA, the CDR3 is TGCGCCAGCAGCGTTATTGGCCCGGGATTTAACTATGGCTACACCTTC. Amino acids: CASSVIGPGFNYGYTF.

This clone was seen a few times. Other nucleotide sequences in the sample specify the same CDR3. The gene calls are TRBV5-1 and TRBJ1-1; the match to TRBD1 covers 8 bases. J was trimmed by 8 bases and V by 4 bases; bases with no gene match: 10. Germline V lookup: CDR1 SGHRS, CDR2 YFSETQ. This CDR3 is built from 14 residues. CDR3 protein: CASSLDGQGAEAFF. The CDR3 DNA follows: TGCGCCAGCAGCCTCGACGGACAGGGCGCCGAAGCTTTCTTT.